The 27 T cell receptor beta chains below come from one sample, sequenced in a study of blood T cells in healthy people across ages. The authors ran a second PCR of roughly 6 to 12 cycles using a sample-barcoded 5' primer and a J-beta primer mix. Using its own MiXCR run on the 5' RACE reads, TCRdb lists one record per CDR3 protein. The repertoire holds over 450,000 distinct CDR3 sequences, about 25% seen once, with around 10% in the top ten. This sample was also put to use in a study of T cells of mothers and their children.

Sample: blood. These receptors were taken from a boy younger than 18 in good health.

This clonotype turned up a few times. V gene TRBV21-1 combines with J gene TRBJ2-5; no check of the table's D call, TRBD1, against the DNA was made. The J call is doubtful: the DNA matches TRBJ2-7 better. TRBV21-1 is recorded as a pseudogene. This CDR3 comprises 14 residues. The CDR3 loop reads CASTRTGASYEQYF. DNA of the CDR3: TGTGCCAGCACCCGGACAGGGGCCTCCTACGAGCAGTACTTC.

In its sample, this clonotype was seen a few times. The chain employs TRBV11-2 and TRBJ2-1, with TRBD1 matching 9 bases. The trim removed 5 bases at V and 7 bases at J, leaving 9 bases unmatched. The CDR3 is made up of 15 amino acids. Germline loops: CDR1 SGHAT, CDR2 FQNNGV. The chain's CDR3 is CASSIATGGRNEQFF. The CDR3, as DNA: TGTGCCAGCAGCATAGCGACAGGGGGTCGGAATGAGCAGTTCTTC.

This chain joins TRBV4-3 and TRBJ2-3; D call uncertain. Trimming took off 5 bases at V and 1 base at J, with 13 bases between the two ends. CDR1 and CDR2 (germline): LGHNA, YSLEER. The CDR3 length is 15 residues. This CDR3 reads CASSRRASGTDTQYF. The CDR3 DNA sequence: TGCGCCAGCAGCAGAAGGGCCTCGGGCACAGATACGCAGTATTTT.

This clonotype came up a few times. The rearrangement links TRBV20-1 to TRBJ1-2, with unresolved D. This CDR3 comprises 14 residues. Per the germline V gene, CDR1 is DFQATT and CDR2 is SNEGSKA (reference sequence). With 5 bases removed from V and 6 bases from J, the gap between germline ends came to 19 bases. The CDR3 region has the DNA TGCAGTGCTGTCATTAGTGGGGAAAAGGATGGCTACACCTTC. Its translation is CSAVISGEKDGYTF.

The J gene is TRBJ2-7, the V gene TRBV12-3 or TRBV12-4; tentative D call: TRBD2 (5 bases). The ends were cut back, 7 bases at V and 7 bases at J, with 14 bases in the middle. CDR3 size: 12 residues. Here the CDR3 DNA reads TGTGCCAGCACCTTGGGCGGGCGGGAGCAGTACTTC. Encoded protein: CASTLGGREQYF.

A note on this clonotype: The final CDR3 position lacks the conserved phenylalanine or tryptophan, pointing to a likely read error. The rearrangement uses TRBV27 and TRBJ2-5, with 7 bases lining up with TRBD1. The CDR3 extends over 15 amino acids. Germline lookup yields CDR1 MNHEY and CDR2 SMNVEV (reference sequence). V shed 2 bases and J 1 base; nucleotides not matched to a gene: 4. Here the CDR3 reads CASSLPGDSQETQYS. The DNA for the CDR3 is TGTGCCAGCAGTTTACCCGGGGACAGCCAAGAGACCCAGTACTCC.

This chain joins TRBV2 and TRBJ2-5; TRBD2 agrees at 10 bases. Per germline, CDR1 SNHLY and CDR2 FYNNEI. The CDR3 runs to 15 residues. V was pared by 5 bases and J by 5 bases, with 8 bases of the junction left unmatched. CDR3 sequence: CASSSLAGLVETQYF. The CDR3 DNA follows: TGTGCCAGCAGTTCACTAGCGGGGCTGGTCGAGACCCAGTACTTC.

The chain couples TRBV13 to TRBJ1-4; no firm D call. Germline-derived CDR1 and CDR2 are PRHDT and FYEKMQ (reference sequence). This CDR3 has 14 residues. The V and J ends lost 3 bases and 4 bases respectively, with 9 bases between them. CDR3 coding DNA: TGTGCCAGCAGCTTCCCCGGCGATAATGAAAAACTGTTTTTT. Its translation: CASSFPGDNEKLFF.

This sequence joins TRBV2 and TRBJ2-1; TRBD2 aligns across 7 bases. V was pared by 4 bases and J by 7 bases, with 10 bases of the junction left unmatched. Looked up from germline, CDR1 is SNHLY and CDR2 is FYNNEI. CDR3 length: 15 residues. DNA for the CDR3: TGTGCCAGCAGTGGTTGGGCTAGGGAGGGTAATGAGCAGTTCTTC. Amino acids: CASSGWAREGNEQFF.

V gene TRBV28 combines with J gene TRBJ2-5, with 10 bases matching TRBD1. With 5 bases clipped from V and 2 bases from J, the junction kept 5 bases outside the gene matches. Germline CDR1 and CDR2: MDHEN and SYDVKM. CDR3 size: 15 residues. This chain's CDR3 is CASSKRDRGQETQYF. The CDR3 region has the DNA TGTGCCAGCAGTAAAAGGGACAGGGGACAAGAGACCCAGTACTTC.

This chain uses TRBV7-9 with TRBJ2-7; D possibly corresponds to TRBD1 (6 bases). The CDR3 loop spans 13 amino acids. Trimming cost V 6 bases and J 5 bases, with 14 bases left between them. CDR1 and CDR2 (germline): SEHNR, FQNEAQ (reference sequence). This CDR3 is CASRPQGPDEQYF. The DNA for the CDR3 is TGTGCCAGCAGGCCACAGGGTCCGGACGAGCAGTACTTC.

This clonotype was seen a few times. This rearrangement joins TRBV12-3 or TRBV12-4 to TRBJ2-1; D remains ambiguous. CDR3 size: 12 residues. V was shortened by 4 bases and J by 6 bases, with 7 bases between the two germline ends. The CDR3 DNA is TGTGCCAGCAGTTACATCGTCAATGAGCAGTTCTTC. It yields the protein CASSYIVNEQFF.

Here the CDR3 DNA reads TGTGCCAGCAGCCCCGACGTGAGGTCGCATGAAAAACTGTTTTTT. Protein sequence: CASSPDVRSHEKLFF. V usage is TRBV7-2 and J usage is TRBJ1-4; no clear D gene. This CDR3 spans 15 amino acids. Trimming cost V 5 bases and J 6 bases, with 16 bases left between them. The germline gives CDR1 SGHTA, CDR2 FQGNSA.

The V and J genes are TRBV20-1 and TRBJ2-1; D unclear. CDR3 length equals 12 residues. V lost 5 bases and J 8 bases, leaving 13 bases between the germline ends. Germline V gives CDR1 DFQATT, CDR2 SNEGSKA (reference sequence). DNA of the CDR3: TGCAGTGCTCTTCATCCTCGCTATGAGCAGTTCTTC. Its translation: CSALHPRYEQFF.

This clonotype showed up just a few times. The chain recombines TRBV20-1 with TRBJ1-2, with 7 bases lining up with TRBD1. Trimming at V came to 3 bases and at J to 2 bases, leaving 6 bases not matched to a gene. CDR3 length: 14 amino acids. Germline CDR1 is DFQATT and CDR2 is SNEGSKA (reference sequence). This CDR3 reads CSASGGQPNYGYTF. The CDR3 DNA is TGCAGTGCTAGCGGGGGACAGCCGAACTATGGCTACACCTTC.

V and J are TRBV20-1 and TRBJ2-6; D call uncertain. Trimming stripped 6 bases from V and 4 bases from J, with 13 bases between. This CDR3 has 14 amino acids. Germline V gives CDR1 DFQATT, CDR2 SNEGSKA (reference sequence). CDR3 in DNA: TGCAGTGCCCCTACGCCTTTCGGGGCCAACGTCCTGACTTTC. This gives the protein CSAPTPFGANVLTF.

The chain uses TRBV7-3 and TRBJ2-4, with D possibly being TRBD2 (5 bases). Trimming took 2 bases from V and 3 from J, leaving 11 bases between them. The CDR3 contains 15 residues. Germline values: CDR1 SGHTA, CDR2 FQGTGA. The CDR3 reads CASSLGYGDKNIQYF. In DNA, the CDR3 is TGTGCCAGCAGCTTAGGGTACGGGGACAAAAACATTCAGTACTTC. The whole variable domain, remainder taken from reference TRBV7-3 and TRBJ2-4, is GAGVSQTPSNKVTEKGKYVELRCDPISGHTALYWYRQSLGQGPEFLIYFQGTGAADDSGLPNDRFFAVRPEGSVSTLKIQRTERGDSAVYLCASSLGYGDKNIQYFGAGTRLSVL.

There are a few counts of this clonotype. The chain's CDR3 is CSVPWGAHEQFF. The DNA of the CDR3 is TGCAGCGTCCCATGGGGGGCCCATGAGCAGTTCTTC. The chain employs TRBV29-1 and TRBJ2-1; either TRBD1 or TRBD2 may supply D (6 bases each). Germline loops: CDR1 SQVTM, CDR2 ANQGSEA. The CDR3 is 12 residues long. Trimming pared 6 bases from V and 8 bases from J, leaving 14 bases between.

V and J are TRBV28 and TRBJ1-1; D is perhaps TRBD1 (5 bases). Germline assignment: CDR1 MDHEN and CDR2 SYDVKM. The length of the CDR3 is 17 residues. V lost 1 base and J lost 1, with 16 bases in between. The CDR3 DNA reads TGTGCCAGCAGTTTATTTATGGGGCAAAGGGCGAACACTGAAGCTTTCTTT. Its translation: CASSLFMGQRANTEAFF. The entire variable domain, with the rest obtained from reference TRBV28 and TRBJ1-1, is as follows: DVKVTQSSRYLVKRTGEKVFLECVQDMDHENMFWYRQDPGLGLRLIYFSYDVKMKEKGDIPEGYSVSREKKERFSLILESASTNQTSMYLCASSLFMGQRANTEAFFGQGTRLTVV.

V usage is TRBV13 and J usage is TRBJ2-5, with 8 positions matching TRBD2. The J call may be wrong; the DNA end is better matched by TRBJ2-1. There are 17 residues in the CDR3. CDR1 is PRHDT, CDR2 FYEKMQ, per germline (reference sequence). DNA of the CDR3: TGTGCCAGCAGCTCGGCCACCGGGCGGGAGGTTAGTAATGAGCAGTTCTTC. Translating gives CASSSATGREVSNEQFF.

The CDR3 reads CASSQGGGVEKLFF. DNA of the CDR3: TGTGCCAGCAGTCAAGGTGGGGGGGTCGAAAAACTGTTTTTT. This chain uses TRBV28 with TRBJ1-4, with D perhaps matching TRBD1 (5 bases). Germline assignment: CDR1 MDHEN and CDR2 SYDVKM. V dropped 5 bases and J dropped 8 bases, with 15 bases sitting between them. The CDR3 covers 14 residues.

In this sample, this clonotype turned up a few times. The chain is built from TRBV3-1 and TRBJ2-5; 7 bases map to TRBD2. The ends lost 1 base at V and 7 bases at J; junction bases unmatched: 6. The CDR3 extends over 14 amino acids. Germline lookup yields CDR1 LGHDT and CDR2 YNNKEL (reference sequence). The CDR3, as DNA: TGTGCCAGCAGCCAAGTTGCGGGAGTGCGGACCCAGTACTTC. Translation gives CASSQVAGVRTQYF.

The J gene is TRBJ1-2, the V gene TRBV5-1, with D hard to call. Germline V gene lookup returns CDR1 SGHRS and CDR2 YFSETQ. The V gene lost 0 bases and the J gene lost 4 bases, with 10 bases spanning the gap. The CDR3 loop spans 14 amino acids. The CDR3 reads CASSLAGDSYGYTF. CDR3 nucleotide sequence: TGCGCCAGCAGCTTGGCGGGCGACTCCTATGGCTACACCTTC.

The J gene is TRBJ2-5, the V gene TRBV25-1, with D possibly being TRBD1 (6 bases). Germline values: CDR1 MGHDK, CDR2 SYGVNS. Trimming shortened V by 4 bases and J by 0 bases, and 9 bases separated the two germline ends. The CDR3 loop spans 14 amino acids. CDR3 DNA sequence: TGTGCCAGCAGTGGATACAGGGACCAAGAGACCCAGTACTTC. Protein product: CASSGYRDQETQYF.

The rearrangement uses TRBV10-3 and TRBJ1-1, with a possible D match to TRBD1 (5 bases). Trimming stripped 2 bases from V and 1 base from J, with 8 bases between. This CDR3 has 14 residues. From germline, CDR1 is ENHRY and CDR2 SYGVKD. The CDR3 bases are TGTGCCATCAGTGAGATTGGGGGGAACACTGAAGCTTTCTTT. Its translation: CAISEIGGNTEAFF.

The chain is built from TRBV12-3 or TRBV12-4 and TRBJ1-5, with TRBD1 as a possible D gene (6 bases). The length of the CDR3 is 14 residues. V dropped 3 bases and J dropped 7 bases, with 13 bases sitting between them. In DNA form, the CDR3 reads TGTGCCAGCAGTTTGGGGGCGGTCGGGCAGCCCCAGCATTTT. Protein: CASSLGAVGQPQHF.

Note on this clonotype: The germline gene is not matched at one end of the junction; a read error may be the cause. This chain connects TRBV25-1 to TRBJ1-4, with D unresolved. CDR3 length equals 15 residues. The germline V gene encodes CDR1 MGHDK and CDR2 SYGVNS. The CDR3 protein is CASSESGRSNEKRFF. CDR3 nucleotides: TGTGCCAGCAGTGAATCCGGGCGGTCTAATGAAAAACGGTTTTTT.